Sequencing of this T cell receptor (beta chain) was carried out in a study of cytomegalovirus exposure and HLA in healthy donors. Here immunoSEQ multiplex PCR was the method, and the copy in TCRdb shows in-frame clones only, minus some. In the table there are 150,000 to 200,000 clones, roughly 85% of which are singletons. The CDR3 is made up of 17 amino acids. CDR1 is SEHNR and CDR2 is FQNEAQ in the germline V gene (reference sequence). V gave up 4 bases and J gave up 10 bases; unmatched junction bases: 12. The V gene is TRBV7-9, the J gene TRBJ2-1; TRBD2 matches at 14 bases. The sequence came from a man aged 18 to 30 in good health and CMV-seropositive. The source material was PBMCs. The CDR3 coding sequence is TGTGCCAGCAGCTCCCCCAGACTAGCGGGAGGGCCGGAGGAGCAGTTCTTC. This sequence encodes CASSSPRLAGGPEEQFF.